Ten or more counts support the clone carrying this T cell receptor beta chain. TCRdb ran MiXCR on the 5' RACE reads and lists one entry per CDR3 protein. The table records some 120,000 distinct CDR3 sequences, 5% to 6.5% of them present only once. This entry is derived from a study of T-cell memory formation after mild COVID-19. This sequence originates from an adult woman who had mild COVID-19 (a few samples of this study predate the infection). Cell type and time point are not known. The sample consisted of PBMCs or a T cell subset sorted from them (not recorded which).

The CDR3 DNA is TGTGCCAGCAGCGTCTTCCAAGACGCTAACTATGGCTACACCTTC. This gives the protein CASSVFQDANYGYTF. The chain links TRBV7-8 to TRBJ1-2; D gene ambiguous. Trimming shortened V by 5 bases and J by 0 bases, and 13 bases separated the two germline ends. Germline CDR1 SGHVS, CDR2 FQNEAQ. This CDR3 contains 15 residues.